The present TCR beta chain was sequenced within a study of cytomegalovirus exposure and HLA in healthy donors. For the study at large: A prior study identified over 100 million unique TCR beta sequences from about 180 million T cells. Most genotyped donors, 65% to 85% of more than 300, had Caucasian-associated genetic ancestry.

In the PCR, 60 Vbeta and 13 Jbeta primers were used. Data came from immunoSEQ multiplex PCR; TCRdb stores just in-frame clones and leaves some out. This sample carries around 130,000 clones, roughly 70% of them seen once, and the ten largest clones take 6% to 8%. The V gene's germline CDR1 is SGHVS and CDR2 FNYEAQ. This CDR3 has 15 residues. The trim removed 4 bases at V and 6 bases at J, leaving 7 bases unmatched. This sequence joins TRBV7-6 and TRBJ2-2; TRBD2 aligns across 8 bases. Sequencing was carried out using PBMCs. This receptor was obtained from a middle-aged man in good health and CMV-seropositive. CDR3 amino acids: CASSSSGSSAGELFF. For the CDR3, the DNA is TGTGCCAGCAGCTCAAGCGGGAGTTCTGCCGGGGAGCTGTTTTTT.